The entry below describes one T cell receptor (beta chain). Its target antigen remains unknown. No qualities accompany the bases; no much larger clone lies one base away. The data belong to a study of cytomegalovirus exposure and HLA in healthy donors (dated by TCRdb to the late 2010s). In terms of the full investigation: An earlier analysis of some 620 of the donors reported about 280 Gb of sequence data and 100 million to 120 million unique TCR beta sequences obtained from 180 million or so T cells. In an earlier analysis of 500 to 650 of the donors, high-throughput TCR beta sequencing was used to judge whether each TCR beta V gene segment behaved as functional or pseudogenic. The T cell repertoires of some 700 subjects were profiled by immunosequencing and related to cytomegalovirus serostatus. The genetic ancestry cluster associated with self-reported Caucasian donors included roughly 84% of the roughly 380 genotyped donors. All discovery cohort repertoires had been generated on a single sequencing platform. Among about 410 genotyped donors of the cohort, an average of roughly 230,000 unique TCR beta nucleotide sequences was sequenced per donor, of which 15% to 20% were non-productive. High-throughput TCR immunosequencing, statistical association of individual TCRs with disease status, and machine learning were combined to predict cytomegalovirus infection status. The number of typed donors differed by locus: roughly 620-640 for A, B, C, DRB1 and DQB1; 500 to 550 for DQA1; some 590 for DPA1; and some 430 for DPB1. Both class I and class II loci were covered by HLA typing, at four-digit resolution. Rather than drawing on any new phenotypic data, the later analysis identified candidate immune exposures from TCR beta sequences and the way those sequences occurred across donors. Alongside the repertoire data, information on donor age, sex, ethnicity and CMV serostatus was compiled. In addition to the first cohort of hundreds of subjects, a separate validation cohort of 120 different subjects was used. The study aimed to test whether signatures of past pathogen exposure could be identified by cataloging public T cell receptors. Genome-wide SNP genotypes for about 65% of the roughly 670 donors were used in a later genetic analysis, which treated that subset as a discovery cohort. An early release that covered about 600 HLA-typed donors contained 250 to 350 gigabases of sequencing data and 85 million to 100 million unique TCR sequences. Several DR-DQ haplotypes were handled as single units for association and clustering because linkage in the cohort was strong. To study patterns of TCR occurrence, a later analysis re-analyzed previously published TCR beta repertoires from around 660 donors and added high-resolution HLA genotyping.

What the study reported, not specific to this receptor: Immune exposure information for the cohort was limited to CMV serostatus. In an earlier analysis of more than 450 of the donors, most TCR beta V segments were observed in productive rearrangements about 90% or about 30% of the time, broadly matching IMGT annotations. In a later analysis, HLA-associated TCR beta chains were found to be more clonally expanded and to have lower generation probabilities than equally common non-associated chains. Only TCR beta chains were sequenced in this cohort, and the absence of alpha or paired-chain data limited detectable features. In vitro tests confirmed that a few of the cytomegalovirus-associated TCR beta chains recognize cytomegalovirus antigens. A cluster of highly shared sequence variants was judged likely to represent a technical artifact of the sequencing pipeline. A later analysis found that TCR association rates varied across HLA loci, with DRB1 alleles showing the most associated TCRs and HLA-C alleles the fewest. V-gene and J-gene trimming of TCR beta chains was associated with a missense DCLRE1C variant in a later genetic analysis, and the association was replicated in an independent cohort. Several of the top co-occurrence clusters appeared to be linked to parvovirus B19, influenza, CMV and Epstein-Barr virus, according to a later analysis. According to a later genetic analysis, donors in an Asian-associated ancestry cluster had fewer N-insertions in productive TCRs than the approximately 650-donor mean. Because counts were too low, around 18 rarely observed V segments, including chromosome 9 orphons, were left out of the earlier analysis of 587 of the donors. Most TCR sequences were seen in very few donors, while some public TCRs were found in many individuals. Correlated functional status among segregating V segments might reflect linkage disequilibrium, but an unknown experimental factor could not be ruled out. Assigning TCR associations to individual alleles was difficult when HLA alleles, especially DR and DQ, strongly co-occurred. HLA typing was unavailable for some donors at each locus, so association tests used only the typed subset. Sequencing depth was assumed to be roughly uniform across donors in the presence/absence analyses, though that assumption may not hold. The study listed 150 to 200 TCR beta chains as associated with cytomegalovirus. A further reported finding was that TCR beta sequences accurately predicted the HLA-A and HLA-B alleles for most subjects in the first cohort. In a later analysis, some 18,000 TCR beta sequences were associated with specific HLA alleles at a false discovery rate of 0.05. Some IMGT-functional V segments, including TRBV6-2 and TRBV6-3, could not be distinguished by the 87-base-pair reads and were therefore excluded. A later analysis found that most CMV-associated TCR beta chains appeared HLA-restricted, with HLA associations seemingly driven largely by CMV exposure. In both the original and validation cohorts, the classifier was reported to diagnose cytomegalovirus status with high specificity and sensitivity. The authors suggested that the approach could potentially be generalized to other disease states and immunological phenotypes.

The library was obtained by the immunoSEQ multiplex PCR assay. A mixture of 60 forward primers for TCR Vbeta segments and 13 reverse primers for TCR Jbeta segments was used in the multiplex PCR. The CDR3 region of rearranged TCR beta genes was amplified from genomic DNA with a multiplex PCR assay. The amplified TCR beta libraries were sequenced on the Illumina HiSeq System as 87-base-pair reads. Per the original workflow: Across the 500 to 700 repertoires, a later analysis counted some 81 million unique TCR beta chains, approximately 10 million of which were shared by at least two donors. Raw reads were error-corrected and collapsed into unique sequences with a nearest-neighbor algorithm that merged closely related sequences to remove PCR and sequencing errors. CDR3 sequences were aligned to IMGT reference sequences to assign V, D and J gene segments. For a sequence to be retained, a match of at least six nucleotides to both a V gene segment and a J gene segment was required. A rearrangement counted as productive if the CDR3 had no stop codons and remained in frame with V and J, and every other rearrangement counted as non-productive. Following IMGT convention, CDR3 was defined as the stretch from the second conserved V-encoded cysteine to the conserved J-encoded phenylalanine. The earlier analysis of more than 450 of the donors excluded sequences that lacked an unambiguous match to a single V gene segment. An earlier analysis of some 610 of the donors called V segments functional above 56.7% productive rearrangements and segregating when the between-donor standard deviation exceeded 5%. A statistical classification framework was built to diagnose cytomegalovirus status from the catalog of TCR beta chain sequences. In a later analysis, TCR nucleotide sequences were compared against IMGT/GENE-DB human TR gene sequences so that V and J genes could be assigned. In a later analysis, CDR3 sequences and most-parsimonious VDJ recombination scenarios were assigned using the TCRdist pipeline. In a later analysis, each TCR beta chain was defined by its CDR3 amino acid sequence together with its V-gene family, and reads without a unique V-gene family were excluded. As a way to deal with suspected cross-contamination and a sequencing artifact, a later analysis dropped more than 500 nucleotide sequences that were highly shared and had low generation probability. In a later analysis, a clonal expansion index for each public chain was calculated from normalized within-repertoire ranks of inferred template counts. Generation probabilities in a later analysis came from a VDJ recombination model fitted to out-of-frame rearrangements, and those results were checked against IGoR. A later analysis scored TCR-TCR, TCR-HLA and TCR-CMV co-occurrence with hypergeometric tests, applying a repertoire-size bias correction to TCR pairs. In a later analysis, false discovery rates were estimated by permuting HLA or CMV assignments 20 times. In a later analysis, co-occurring TCRs were grouped using DBSCAN, and TCRdist sequence similarity was added for clustering within HLA-allele-positive subsets. Co-occurrence clustering excluded repertoires with fewer than 30,000 or more than 120,000 public chains, plus five with anomalous nucleotide sharing. What TCRdb holds here is the immuneACCESS table cut down to in-frame rearrangements. Part of the clones is not present; checked against another copy, under half of the missing clones reflect an unresolved V gene, and the others are unexplained. V and J calls and clone size are those listed in that table; D and trimming were worked out from the DNA. In this sample the table shows 120,000 to 150,000 clones, 60% to 80% of which occur a single time. The ten largest clones add up to about 0.62% of the sample.

The cohort was made up of several hundred healthy bone marrow donors. Cohort members were all nominally healthy when sampled, although unrecorded immune exposures were likely present. The donor tested CMV seronegative, placing the donor among the roughly 350 seronegative members of the cohort. A peripheral blood sample was provided by each donor, and peripheral blood mononuclear cells were used for TCR beta sequencing. Genomic DNA extraction from the blood cell samples was performed with the Qiagen DNeasy Blood Extraction Kit. Via the germline V gene, CDR1 is SGHTA and CDR2 FQGNSA. Relative to germline, V is missing 1 base and J is missing 0 bases, with 8 bases of the junction outside any gene match. Reading from cysteine to phenylalanine, the CDR3 counts 18 amino acids. Only the CDR3 DNA stays, 54 bases, in frame from base 1.

The sequenced sample was PBMCs. This sequence was found in a male donor in good health and CMV-seronegative. This receptor chain uses TRBV7-2 and TRBJ2-3, and TRBD2 aligns with 9 junction nucleotides. The sequence in DNA is TGTGCCAGCAGCTTAGGAATCGGCGGGGGGGCCAGCACAGATACGCAGTATTTT. Protein translation: CASSLGIGGGASTDTQYF.